Listed here is a single T cell receptor (beta chain). This entry is derived from a study of shared clonotypes between healthy human individuals. Naive CD8 cells lacked CD45RO and underwent positive selection for CCR7, leaving out terminally differentiated effector memory CD45RA+ cells. Caucasian adults residing in Nashville, Tennessee made up all the donors. The germline V gene has CDR1 MDHEN and CDR2 SYDVKM. V lost 1 base and J lost 5; bases outside the gene matches: 11. The CDR3 has 17 amino acids. Profiled with immunoSEQ multiplex PCR; TCRdb holds only in-frame clones, not every one. The table has over 2 million clones, roughly 95% seen once.

What was sequenced was naive CD8+ T cells sorted from blood. This sequence was found in a man younger than 30 in good health. V usage is TRBV28 and J usage is TRBJ2-5, with 9 bases identical to TRBD1. CDR3 amino acids: CASSLLSGQGFMETQYF. CDR3 DNA: TGTGCCAGCAGTTTATTATCGGGACAGGGATTTATGGAGACCCAGTACTTC.